The T cell receptor beta chain under discussion was sequenced for a study of shared clonotypes between healthy human individuals. Study results and caveats: Compared with memory subsets, naive subsets generally had larger estimated richness. Since donors were few, the genetic and exposure-history diversity represented was limited. Though the depth was large, rarefaction showed that sorted-subset sequencing was incomplete.

Repertoires were generated with immunoSEQ multiplex PCR, while TCRdb's copy carries only in-frame clones and drops some. This sample carries 800,000 to 950,000 clones, about 96% of them seen once, and the ten largest clones take around 0.25%. Germline CDR1 and CDR2: SQVTM and ANQGSEA. The CDR3 consists of 15 residues. CD45RO-negative CD8 cells positively selected for CCR7 made up the naive population, which excluded terminally differentiated effector memory CD45RA+ cells. Details on this clone: Its specificity is unknown.

Sequenced input: naive CD8+ T cells sorted from blood. This chain uses TRBV29-1 with TRBJ1-1; D unresolved. The source is a man aged 25-45 years in good health. The CDR3 sequence: CSVWGLSGLNTEAFF. The DNA for the CDR3 is TGCAGTGTATGGGGTTTATCAGGACTGAACACTGAAGCTTTCTTT.